Listed below are T cell receptor beta chains from one sample, sequenced in a study of cytomegalovirus exposure and HLA in healthy donors. Libraries were prepared by immunoSEQ multiplex PCR; TCRdb keeps only in-frame clonotypes and omits some of them. The table lists approximately 240,000 clones, 85% to 90% of them singletons. Sequencing was carried out using PBMCs. These receptor sequences come from a woman in her late teens or twenties in good health and CMV-seronegative. The CDR3 runs from the conserved cysteine through the conserved F or W. The order of the fields is CDR3 length, J gene, clone size, D gene, V gene, CDR3 DNA, CDR3 protein. A D gene is named only where the DNA matches it firmly. Some rows mark clone size as missing; the rest say once, few, many or name a class of expanded clone.

len: 13
j_gene: TRBJ2-5
abundance: .
d_gene: .
v_gene: TRBV7-9
CDR3nt: TGTGCCAGCAGCGGGGGACTGTGGGAGACCCAGTACTTC
CDR3aa: CASSGGLWETQYF

len: 13
j_gene: TRBJ1-2
abundance: .
d_gene: TRBD1
v_gene: TRBV5-4
CDR3nt: TGTGCCAGCGGGGGACAGGGGACGTATGGCTACACCTTC
CDR3aa: CASGGQGTYGYTF

len: 13
j_gene: TRBJ1-4
abundance: .
d_gene: TRBD1
v_gene: TRBV29-1
CDR3nt: TGCAGCGTAACCGGGACAGGGACCCAAAAACTGTTTTTT
CDR3aa: CSVTGTGTQKLFF

len: 19
j_gene: TRBJ2-1
abundance: .
d_gene: .
v_gene: TRBV18
CDR3nt: TGTGCCAGCTCACCACCGTATGAGACAGGGCGAGGAGGGGAAAATGAGCAGTTCTTC
CDR3aa: CASSPPYETGRGGENEQFF

len: 16
j_gene: TRBJ1-1
abundance: .
d_gene: TRBD1
v_gene: TRBV5-1
CDR3nt: TGCGCCAGCAGCTTGACAGGGGGGGGGATGAACACTGAAGCTTTCTTT
CDR3aa: CASSLTGGGMNTEAFF

len: 16
j_gene: TRBJ1-1
abundance: once
d_gene: TRBD1
v_gene: TRBV7-2
CDR3nt: TGTGCCAGCAGCTTCGAGGGACAGCCCATGAACACTGAAGCTTTCTTT
CDR3aa: CASSFEGQPMNTEAFF

len: 11
j_gene: TRBJ1-2
abundance: once
d_gene: .
v_gene: TRBV20-1
CDR3nt: TGCAGTGCTGGGGGGGGGCAGGGCTACACCTTC
CDR3aa: CSAGGGQGYTF

len: 15
j_gene: TRBJ2-3
abundance: .
d_gene: TRBD2
v_gene: TRBV4-2
CDR3nt: TGTGCCAGCACCAGGACTAGCGGGTACACAGATACGCAGTATTTT
CDR3aa: CASTRTSGYTDTQYF

len: 16
j_gene: TRBJ2-3
abundance: .
d_gene: .
v_gene: TRBV11-2
CDR3nt: TGTGCCAGCAGCTCGTGGAAGGGGAAGGCCACAGATACGCAGTATTTT
CDR3aa: CASSSWKGKATDTQYF

len: 15
j_gene: TRBJ2-7
abundance: once
d_gene: TRBD2
v_gene: TRBV6-5
CDR3nt: TGTGCCAGCAGATCTACTAGCGGCCTCTCCTACGAGCAGTACTTC
CDR3aa: CASRSTSGLSYEQYF

len: 16
j_gene: TRBJ2-3
abundance: .
d_gene: .
v_gene: TRBV15
CDR3nt: TGTGCCACCAGCAGGGGCACTAGCCGAGTCACAGATACGCAGTATTTT
CDR3aa: CATSRGTSRVTDTQYF

len: 13
j_gene: TRBJ2-5
abundance: .
d_gene: TRBD2
v_gene: TRBV5-1
CDR3nt: TGCGCCAGCAGCGACGGGGGGGATGAGACCCAGTACTTC
CDR3aa: CASSDGGDETQYF

len: 14
j_gene: TRBJ1-1
abundance: .
d_gene: TRBD1
v_gene: TRBV6-5
CDR3nt: TGTGCCAGCAACAGGGGGCGGATGAACACTGAAGCTTTCTTT
CDR3aa: CASNRGRMNTEAFF

len: 14
j_gene: TRBJ2-1
abundance: once
d_gene: TRBD1
v_gene: TRBV27
CDR3nt: TGTGCCAGCAGCCTGACAGGGGGCTACAATGAGCAGTTCTTC
CDR3aa: CASSLTGGYNEQFF

len: 17
j_gene: TRBJ2-4
abundance: .
d_gene: TRBD2
v_gene: TRBV2
CDR3nt: TGTGCCAGCAGTCCCGTAGCGGGGGGGCTAGCCAAAAACATTCAGTACTTC
CDR3aa: CASSPVAGGLAKNIQYF

len: 17
j_gene: TRBJ1-6
abundance: .
d_gene: TRBD1
v_gene: TRBV7-2
CDR3nt: TGTGCCAGCAGAAGGGGGCACAACCCTGGAGGGCGTTCACCCCTCCACTTT
CDR3aa: CASRRGHNPGGRSPLHF

len: 14
j_gene: TRBJ2-3
abundance: .
d_gene: .
v_gene: TRBV18
CDR3nt: TGTGCCAGCTCACAGGACAGAAGCACAGATACGCAGTATTTT
CDR3aa: CASSQDRSTDTQYF

len: 16
j_gene: TRBJ1-4
abundance: .
d_gene: TRBD1
v_gene: TRBV5-1
CDR3nt: TGCGCCAGCAGCTTTTGGGACAGGCCAACTAATGAAAAACTGTTTTTT
CDR3aa: CASSFWDRPTNEKLFF

len: 14
j_gene: TRBJ2-1
abundance: .
d_gene: TRBD1
v_gene: TRBV6-1
CDR3nt: TGTGCCAGCAGTTCAACAGGGGAGCGCGATGAGCAGTTCTTC
CDR3aa: CASSSTGERDEQFF

len: 15
j_gene: TRBJ2-3
abundance: .
d_gene: TRBD2
v_gene: TRBV13
CDR3nt: TGTGCCAGCAGCAAACTAGCGGGGGGTACAGATACGCAGTATTTT
CDR3aa: CASSKLAGGTDTQYF

len: 14
j_gene: TRBJ1-1
abundance: .
d_gene: .
v_gene: TRBV11-2
CDR3nt: TGTGCCAGCAGCGGCCCGGGAAAGAACACTGAAGCTTTCTTT
CDR3aa: CASSGPGKNTEAFF

len: 18
j_gene: TRBJ2-3
abundance: .
d_gene: .
v_gene: TRBV4-3
CDR3nt: TGCGCCAGCAGCCGAAAATATGGTCCATGGGGCGAAACAGATACGCAGTATTTT
CDR3aa: CASSRKYGPWGETDTQYF

len: 14
j_gene: TRBJ2-4
abundance: .
d_gene: .
v_gene: TRBV19
CDR3nt: TGTGCCAGTAGTTTTATCCTAGCCAAAAACATTCAGTACTTC
CDR3aa: CASSFILAKNIQYF

len: 14
j_gene: TRBJ2-7
abundance: .
d_gene: .
v_gene: TRBV2
CDR3nt: TGTGCCAGCAATACCGCATGGAGCTCCTACGAGCAGTACTTC
CDR3aa: CASNTAWSSYEQYF

len: 14
j_gene: TRBJ1-5
abundance: .
d_gene: TRBD1
v_gene: TRBV30
CDR3nt: TGTGCCTGGAGTTATCAGGGGGGAAATCAGCCCCAGCATTTT
CDR3aa: CAWSYQGGNQPQHF

len: 12
j_gene: TRBJ2-7
abundance: .
d_gene: TRBD1
v_gene: TRBV2
CDR3nt: TGTGCCAGCAGTACACAGGGGTACGAGCAGTACTTC
CDR3aa: CASSTQGYEQYF

len: 14
j_gene: TRBJ1-6
abundance: .
d_gene: .
v_gene: TRBV5-1
CDR3nt: TGCGCCAGCTCTTCGGGGGGGATGGGTTCACCCCTCCACTTT
CDR3aa: CASSSGGMGSPLHF

len: 15
j_gene: TRBJ1-2
abundance: .
d_gene: TRBD1
v_gene: TRBV6-5
CDR3nt: TGTGCCAGCAGTGTCTCCCCCGACAGGGTCGGAGGCTACACCTTC
CDR3aa: CASSVSPDRVGGYTF

len: 15
j_gene: TRBJ1-1
abundance: .
d_gene: TRBD1
v_gene: TRBV6-1
CDR3nt: TGTGCCAGCAGAAAGTACGGGACAGGGGGCACTGAAGCTTTCTTT
CDR3aa: CASRKYGTGGTEAFF

len: 17
j_gene: TRBJ2-1
abundance: .
d_gene: TRBD2
v_gene: TRBV19
CDR3nt: TGTGCCAGTAGATCCTCGGGTCTAGCGGGGGGGTACAATGAGCAGTTCTTC
CDR3aa: CASRSSGLAGGYNEQFF

len: 14
j_gene: TRBJ1-4
abundance: .
d_gene: TRBD1
v_gene: TRBV7-2
CDR3nt: TGTGCCAGCAGCTCGACAGGGAACTTTGAAAAACTGTTTTTT
CDR3aa: CASSSTGNFEKLFF

len: 14
j_gene: TRBJ2-7
abundance: .
d_gene: TRBD1
v_gene: TRBV2
CDR3nt: TGTGCCAGCAGTGGCGGGACAGGGTTCCACGAGCAGTACTTC
CDR3aa: CASSGGTGFHEQYF

len: 16
j_gene: TRBJ2-2
abundance: .
d_gene: TRBD2
v_gene: TRBV19
CDR3nt: TGTGCCAGTAGTATGAGGGACTACACGAACACCGGGGAGCTGTTTTTT
CDR3aa: CASSMRDYTNTGELFF

len: 15
j_gene: TRBJ1-1
abundance: .
d_gene: .
v_gene: TRBV6-5
CDR3nt: TGTGCCAGCAGTTACAGTAGGCAGACAGACGCTGAAGCTTTCTTT
CDR3aa: CASSYSRQTDAEAFF

len: 11
j_gene: TRBJ2-1
abundance: .
d_gene: .
v_gene: TRBV20-1
CDR3nt: TGCAGTGCTCAGGGCGCCAATGAGCAGTTCTTC
CDR3aa: CSAQGANEQFF

len: 13
j_gene: TRBJ1-1
abundance: .
d_gene: .
v_gene: TRBV7-2
CDR3nt: TGTGCCAGCAGGTGGGCCTTGAACACTGAAGCTTTCTTT
CDR3aa: CASRWALNTEAFF

len: 13
j_gene: TRBJ1-2
abundance: once
d_gene: .
v_gene: TRBV15
CDR3nt: TGTGCCACCAGCAGTCTTACAGCTTATGGCTACACCTTC
CDR3aa: CATSSLTAYGYTF

len: 15
j_gene: TRBJ2-1
abundance: .
d_gene: TRBD1
v_gene: TRBV28
CDR3nt: TGTGCCAGCAGTTATCACAGGGGGCTCTACAATGAGCAGTTCTTC
CDR3aa: CASSYHRGLYNEQFF

len: 15
j_gene: TRBJ2-7
abundance: .
d_gene: .
v_gene: TRBV11-3
CDR3nt: TGTGCCAGCACCCCTGAAGCGGCAAGGGATTACGAGCAGTACTTC
CDR3aa: CASTPEAARDYEQYF